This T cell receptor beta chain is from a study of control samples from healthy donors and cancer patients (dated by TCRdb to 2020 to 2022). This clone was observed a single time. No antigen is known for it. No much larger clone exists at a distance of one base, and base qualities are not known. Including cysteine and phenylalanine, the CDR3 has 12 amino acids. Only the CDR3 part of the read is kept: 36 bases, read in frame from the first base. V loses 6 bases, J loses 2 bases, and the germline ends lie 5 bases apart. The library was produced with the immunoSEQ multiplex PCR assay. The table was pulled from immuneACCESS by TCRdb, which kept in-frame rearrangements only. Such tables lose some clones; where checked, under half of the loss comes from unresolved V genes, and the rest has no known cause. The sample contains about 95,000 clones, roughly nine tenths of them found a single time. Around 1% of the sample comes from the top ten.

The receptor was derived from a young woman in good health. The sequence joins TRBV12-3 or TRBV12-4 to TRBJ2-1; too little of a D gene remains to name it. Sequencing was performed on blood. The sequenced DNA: TGTGCCAGCAGCTATACCTACAATGAGCAGTTCTTC. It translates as CASSYTYNEQFF.